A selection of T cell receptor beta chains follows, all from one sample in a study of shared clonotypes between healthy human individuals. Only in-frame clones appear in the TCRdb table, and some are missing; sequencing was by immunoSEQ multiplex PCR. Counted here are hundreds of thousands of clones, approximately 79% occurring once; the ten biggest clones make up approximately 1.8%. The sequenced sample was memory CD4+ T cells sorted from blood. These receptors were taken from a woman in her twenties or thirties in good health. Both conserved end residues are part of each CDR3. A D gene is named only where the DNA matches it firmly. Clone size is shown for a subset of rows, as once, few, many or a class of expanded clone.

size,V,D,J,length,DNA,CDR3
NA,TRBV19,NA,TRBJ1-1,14,TGTGCCAGTAGTACCCTAGACCTGAACACTGAAGCTTTCTTT,CASSTLDLNTEAFF
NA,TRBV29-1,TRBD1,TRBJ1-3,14,TGCAGCGTTGGCGAGACAGGGGCTGGAAACACCATATATTTT,CSVGETGAGNTIYF
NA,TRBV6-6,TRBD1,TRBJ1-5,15,TGTGCCAGCAGCCCGACAGGGGGTAGCAATCAGCCCCAGCATTTT,CASSPTGGSNQPQHF
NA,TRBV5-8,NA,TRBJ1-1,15,TGTGCCAGCAGCTTACCCTCTTACACGAACACTGAAGCTTTCTTT,CASSLPSYTNTEAFF
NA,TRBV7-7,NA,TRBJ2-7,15,TGTGCCAGCAGCTTAGGGACAGCAACCTCCTACGAGCAGTACTTC,CASSLGTATSYEQYF
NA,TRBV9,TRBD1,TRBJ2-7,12,TGTGCCAGCGGAAGACAGGGCTACGAGCAGTACTTC,CASGRQGYEQYF
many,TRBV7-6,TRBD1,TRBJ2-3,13,TGTGCCAGCAGCTCCGAACAGGGGGATACGCAGTATTTT,CASSSEQGDTQYF
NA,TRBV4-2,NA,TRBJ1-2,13,TGTGCCAGCAGCTCGTCAGGGGCGAGTGGCTACACCTTC,CASSSSGASGYTF
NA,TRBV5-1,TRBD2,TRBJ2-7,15,TGCGCCAGCAGCTTATTAGCGGGCGGGTCCTACGAGCAGTACTTC,CASSLLAGGSYEQYF
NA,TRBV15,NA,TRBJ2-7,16,TGTGCCACCAGAGGCTACGTACAGGGGAGGTGGTACGAGCAGTACTTC,CATRGYVQGRWYEQYF
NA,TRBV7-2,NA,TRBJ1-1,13,TGTGCCAGTCTTGGACAGTGGAACACTGAAGCTTTCTTT,CASLGQWNTEAFF
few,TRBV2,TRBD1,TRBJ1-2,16,TGTGCCAGCAGTGATTTTCCAGGGACAGCTAACTATGGCTACACCTTC,CASSDFPGTANYGYTF
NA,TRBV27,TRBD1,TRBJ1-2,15,TGTGCCAGCAGGATGGACAGGGATCTTACGGCTGGCTACACCTTC,CASRMDRDLTAGYTF
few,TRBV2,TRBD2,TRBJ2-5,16,TGTGCCAGCACCTCCCAGGGACTAGCGGACCAAGAGACCCAGTACTTC,CASTSQGLADQETQYF
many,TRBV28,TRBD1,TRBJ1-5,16,TGTGCCAGCAGTGATTACGGGACAGGGACCAATCAGCCCCAGCATTTT,CASSDYGTGTNQPQHF
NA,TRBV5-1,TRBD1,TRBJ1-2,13,TGCGCCAGCAGCCAGGGGGGTGAGGATGGCTACACCTTC,CASSQGGEDGYTF
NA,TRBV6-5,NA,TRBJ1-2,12,TGTGCCAGCAAACGAGGGAGTTATGGCTACACCTTC,CASKRGSYGYTF
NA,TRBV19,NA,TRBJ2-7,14,TGTGCCAGTAGTGTCAGGGGGGCGGCCTACGAGCAGTACTTC,CASSVRGAAYEQYF
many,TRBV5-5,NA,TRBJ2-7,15,TGTGCCAGCAGCTTGGCAGTGGGGCCCTCCTACGAGCAGTACTTC,CASSLAVGPSYEQYF
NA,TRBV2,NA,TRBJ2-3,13,TGTGCCAGCAGTGGACCCAGCCCAGATACGCAGTATTTT,CASSGPSPDTQYF
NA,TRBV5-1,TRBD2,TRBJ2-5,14,TGCGCCAGCAGCTACTCTAGCGGGTCCGTGACGGGGGACTTC,CASSYSSGSVTGDF
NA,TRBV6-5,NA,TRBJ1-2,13,TGTGCCAGCAGTCGGCTGAGCCTGAGTGGCTACACCTTC,CASSRLSLSGYTF
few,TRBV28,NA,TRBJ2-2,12,TGTGCCAGCAGTCCCCCGACCGGGGAGCTGTTTTTT,CASSPPTGELFF
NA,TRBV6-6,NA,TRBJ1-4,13,TGTGCCAGCAGTCGGGGAGAGGATGAAAAACTGTTTTTT,CASSRGEDEKLFF
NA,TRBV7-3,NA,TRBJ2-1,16,TGTGCCAGCAGCCCGAAAACAAAAAGCTCCTACAATGAGCAGTTCTTC,CASSPKTKSSYNEQFF
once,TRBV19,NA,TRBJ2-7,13,TGTGCCAGTAGTATAGAGCGCAGCTACGAGCAGTACTTC,CASSIERSYEQYF
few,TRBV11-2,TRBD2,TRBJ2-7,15,TGTGCCAGCACCCCGGGGGGAAGGGGTTCCTACGAGCAGTACTTC,CASTPGGRGSYEQYF
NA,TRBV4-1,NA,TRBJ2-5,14,TGCGCCAGCAGCCAAAGGACAGCTCAAGAGACCCAGTACTTC,CASSQRTAQETQYF
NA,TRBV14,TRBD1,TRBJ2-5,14,TGTGCCAGCAGCCCGGCGGCAGGGGGAAAGACCCAGTACTTC,CASSPAAGGKTQYF
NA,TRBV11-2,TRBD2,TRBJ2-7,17,TGTGCCAGCAGCTTAGATCTGCCTAGCGGGACTATGGACGAGCAGTACTTC,CASSLDLPSGTMDEQYF